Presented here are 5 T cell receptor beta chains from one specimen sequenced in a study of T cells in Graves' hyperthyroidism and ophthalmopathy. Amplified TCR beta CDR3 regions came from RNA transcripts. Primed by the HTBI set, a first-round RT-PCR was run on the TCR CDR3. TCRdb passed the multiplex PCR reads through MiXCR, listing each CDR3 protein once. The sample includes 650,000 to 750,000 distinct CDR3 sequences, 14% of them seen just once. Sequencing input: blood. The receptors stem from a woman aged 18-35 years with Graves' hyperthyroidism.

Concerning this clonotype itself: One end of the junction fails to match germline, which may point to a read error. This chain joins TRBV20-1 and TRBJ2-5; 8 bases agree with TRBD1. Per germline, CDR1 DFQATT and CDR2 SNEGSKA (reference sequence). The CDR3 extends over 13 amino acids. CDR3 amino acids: CSATDRAQEAQYF. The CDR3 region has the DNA TGCAGTGCTACGGACAGGGCTCAAGAGGCCCAGTACTTC.

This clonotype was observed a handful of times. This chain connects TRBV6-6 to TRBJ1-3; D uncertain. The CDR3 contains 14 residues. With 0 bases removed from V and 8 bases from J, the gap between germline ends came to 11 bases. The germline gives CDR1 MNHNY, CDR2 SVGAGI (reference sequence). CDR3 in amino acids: CASSYSDLDDTIYF. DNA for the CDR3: TGTGCCAGCAGTTACTCTGACTTGGACGACACCATATATTTT.

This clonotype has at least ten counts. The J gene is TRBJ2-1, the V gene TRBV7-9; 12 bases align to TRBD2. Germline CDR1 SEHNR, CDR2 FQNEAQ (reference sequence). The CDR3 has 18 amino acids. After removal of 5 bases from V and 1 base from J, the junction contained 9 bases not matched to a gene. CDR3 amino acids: CASSDSSGLAGSYNEQFF. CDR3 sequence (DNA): TGTGCCAGCAGCGACTCCTCCGGACTAGCGGGATCCTACAATGAGCAGTTCTTC. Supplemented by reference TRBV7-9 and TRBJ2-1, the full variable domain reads DTGVSQNPRHKITKRGQNVTFRCDPISEHNRLYWYRQTLGQGPEFLTYFQNEAQLEKSRLLSDRFSAERPKGSFSTLEIQRTEQGDSAMYLCASSDSSGLAGSYNEQFFGPGTRLTVL.

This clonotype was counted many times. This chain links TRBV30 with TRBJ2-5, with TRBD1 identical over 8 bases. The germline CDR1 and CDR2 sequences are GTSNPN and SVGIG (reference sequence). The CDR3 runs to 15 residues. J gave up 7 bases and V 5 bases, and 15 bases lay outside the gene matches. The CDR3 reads CAWGTGQGSWTTQYF. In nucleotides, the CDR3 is TGTGCCTGGGGGACAGGACAGGGATCCTGGACGACCCAGTACTTC.

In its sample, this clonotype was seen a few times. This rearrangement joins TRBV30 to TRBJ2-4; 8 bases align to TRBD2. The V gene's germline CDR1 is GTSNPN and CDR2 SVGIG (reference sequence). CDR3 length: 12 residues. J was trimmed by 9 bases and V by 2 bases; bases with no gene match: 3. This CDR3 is CAWSSRGGIQYF. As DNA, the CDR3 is TGTGCCTGGAGTTCCCGGGGGGGCATTCAGTACTTC.